Following are 8 T cell receptor beta chains from one sample sequenced in a study of blood T cell repertoires in COVID-19. Data came from immunoSEQ multiplex PCR; TCRdb stores just in-frame clones and leaves some out. The table lists 250,000 to 300,000 clones, about 88% of them singletons. What was sequenced was peripheral blood. These TCRs come from a man in his late teens or twenties with active or convalescent COVID-19.

This clone was counted between two and nine times. The rearrangement links TRBV19 to TRBJ1-2, with D possibly being TRBD1 (5 bases). V was trimmed by 6 bases and J by 4 bases, leaving 15 bases between them. CDR1 and CDR2 from the germline V gene are LNHDA and SQIVND (reference sequence). The CDR3 is 14 amino acids. Here the CDR3 DNA reads TGTGCCAGTAGATTCCAGGCGACAGTCTATGGCTACACCTTC. Its translation is CASRFQATVYGYTF.

V usage is TRBV18 and J usage is TRBJ1-1, with TRBD1 as a possible D gene (5 bases). Germline V gene sequence: CDR1 KGHSH, CDR2 LQKENI. The CDR3 covers 14 residues. Deletions cut 2 bases from V and 7 bases from J, with 14 bases between. The CDR3 DNA reads as TGTGCCAGCTCACCAGGGTTCAGGGAATTTGAAGCTTTCTTT. Translation gives CASSPGFREFEAFF.

Only a few counts were recorded for this clone. V and J are TRBV11-2 and TRBJ1-1; D possibly corresponds to TRBD1 (6 bases). V gave up 4 bases and J gave up 4 bases, with 13 bases separating them. Germline V CDR1 and CDR2: SGHAT, FQNNGV. The CDR3 length is 14 residues. The CDR3 nucleotides read TGTGCCAGCAGCTCCCAACAGGGAAGCACTGAAGCTTTCTTT. Residues: CASSSQQGSTEAFF.

In the case of this clone: The sample holds other DNA sequences that translate to the same CDR3. V gene TRBV5-1 combines with J gene TRBJ2-5; D is ambiguous. Trimming removed 3 bases from V and 2 bases from J, with 2 bases in between. Germline V CDR1 and CDR2: SGHRS, YFSETQ. The CDR3 runs to 11 residues. In DNA, the CDR3 is TGCGCCAGCAGCTCTCAAGAGACCCAGTACTTC. Its protein is CASSSQETQYF.

The rearrangement links TRBV5-1 to TRBJ1-1; 7 positions agree with TRBD1. V shed 4 bases and J 0 bases; nucleotides not matched to a gene: 9. The CDR3 has 16 amino acids. Germline assignment: CDR1 SGHRS and CDR2 YFSETQ. CDR3 coding DNA: TGCGCCAGCAGCATTTTTCAGGGGGACATGAACACTGAAGCTTTCTTT. Amino acid sequence: CASSIFQGDMNTEAFF. Based on the CDR3 plus reference TRBV5-1 and TRBJ1-1, the full variable domain is KAGVTQTPRYLIKTRGQQVTLSCSPISGHRSVSWYQQTPGQGLQFLFEYFSETQRNKGNFPGRFSGRQFSNSRSEMNVSTLELGDSALYLCASSIFQGDMNTEAFFGQGTRLTVV.

The chain is built from TRBV28 and TRBJ2-5, with 11 nucleotides matching TRBD2. The germline V gene encodes CDR1 MDHEN and CDR2 SYDVKM. The V and J ends lost 7 bases and 3 bases, in that order; junction bases with no gene match: 1. The CDR3 sequence is 13 residues long. The CDR3 protein is CASTLAGEETQYF. CDR3 sequence (DNA): TGTGCCAGCACACTAGCGGGGGAAGAGACCCAGTACTTC. Full variable domain (rest looked up from reference TRBV28 and TRBJ2-5): DVKVTQSSRYLVKRTGEKVFLECVQDMDHENMFWYRQDPGLGLRLIYFSYDVKMKEKGDIPEGYSVSREKKERFSLILESASTNQTSMYLCASTLAGEETQYFGPGTRLLVL.

This clone was picked up one time. The chain carries TRBV7-2 and TRBJ2-1; D might be TRBD2 (6 bases). The germline CDR1 and CDR2 sequences are SGHTA and FQGNSA. The CDR3 covers 13 residues. V was shortened by 1 base and J by 9 bases, with 10 bases between the two germline ends. The CDR3 protein is CASSLVVGGEQFF. DNA of the CDR3: TGTGCCAGCAGCTTAGTAGTGGGAGGTGAGCAGTTCTTC.

This chain connects TRBV5-4 to TRBJ2-7; 7 bases are shared with TRBD2. The CDR3 is made up of 11 amino acids. V was pared by 6 bases and J by 9 bases, with 6 bases of the junction left unmatched. The germline V gene encodes CDR1 SGHNT and CDR2 YYREEE (reference sequence). The DNA for the CDR3 is TGTGCCAGCACCGATGGACTAGTGCAGTACTTC. Protein sequence: CASTDGLVQYF.